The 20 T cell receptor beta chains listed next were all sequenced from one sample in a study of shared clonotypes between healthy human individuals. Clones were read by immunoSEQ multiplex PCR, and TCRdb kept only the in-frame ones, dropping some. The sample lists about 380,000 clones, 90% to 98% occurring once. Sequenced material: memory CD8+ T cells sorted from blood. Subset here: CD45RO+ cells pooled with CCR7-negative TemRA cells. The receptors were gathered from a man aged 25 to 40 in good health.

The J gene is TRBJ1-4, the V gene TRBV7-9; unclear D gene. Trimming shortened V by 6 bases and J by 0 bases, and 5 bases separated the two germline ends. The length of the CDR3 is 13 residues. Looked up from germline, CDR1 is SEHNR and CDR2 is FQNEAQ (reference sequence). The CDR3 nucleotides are TGTGCCAGCAGAGTTGCAACTAATGAAAAACTGTTTTTT. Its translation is CASRVATNEKLFF.

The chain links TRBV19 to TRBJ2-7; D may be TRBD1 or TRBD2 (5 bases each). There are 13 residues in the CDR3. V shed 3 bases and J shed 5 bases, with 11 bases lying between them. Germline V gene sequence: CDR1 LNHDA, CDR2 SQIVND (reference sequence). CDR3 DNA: TGTGCCAGTAGTATGGGGACCCTGAACGAGCAGTACTTC. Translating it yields CASSMGTLNEQYF.

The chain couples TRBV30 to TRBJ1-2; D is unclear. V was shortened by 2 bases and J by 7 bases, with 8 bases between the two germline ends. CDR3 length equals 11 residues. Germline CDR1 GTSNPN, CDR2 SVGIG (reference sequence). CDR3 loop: CAWSHPSGYTF. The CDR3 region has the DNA TGTGCCTGGAGTCACCCCTCTGGCTACACCTTC.

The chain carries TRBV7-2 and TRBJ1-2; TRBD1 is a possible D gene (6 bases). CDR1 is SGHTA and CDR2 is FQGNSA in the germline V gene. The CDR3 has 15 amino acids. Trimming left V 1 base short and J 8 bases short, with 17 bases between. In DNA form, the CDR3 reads TGTGCCAGCAGCTTAGAGGAGGGGGTAATGGGAGGCTACACCTTC. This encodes CASSLEEGVMGGYTF.

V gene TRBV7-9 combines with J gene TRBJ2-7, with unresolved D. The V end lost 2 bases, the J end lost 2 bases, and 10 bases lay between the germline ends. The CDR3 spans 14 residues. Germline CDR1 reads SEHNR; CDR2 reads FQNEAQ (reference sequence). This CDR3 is CASSLSEAPYEQYF. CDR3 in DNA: TGTGCCAGCAGCTTATCCGAAGCCCCCTACGAGCAGTACTTC.

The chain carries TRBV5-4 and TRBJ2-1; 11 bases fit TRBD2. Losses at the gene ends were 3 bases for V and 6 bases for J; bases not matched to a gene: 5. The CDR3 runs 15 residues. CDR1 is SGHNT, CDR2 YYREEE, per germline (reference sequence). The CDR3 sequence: CASSYSTSGSNEQFF. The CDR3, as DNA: TGTGCCAGCAGCTACAGCACTAGCGGGAGCAATGAGCAGTTCTTC.

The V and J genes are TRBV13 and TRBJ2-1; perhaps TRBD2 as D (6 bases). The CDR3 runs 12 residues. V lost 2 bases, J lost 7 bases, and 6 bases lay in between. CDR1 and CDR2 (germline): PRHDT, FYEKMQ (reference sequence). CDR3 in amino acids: CASSLRGNEQFF. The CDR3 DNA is TGTGCCAGCAGCTTACGGGGGAATGAGCAGTTCTTC.

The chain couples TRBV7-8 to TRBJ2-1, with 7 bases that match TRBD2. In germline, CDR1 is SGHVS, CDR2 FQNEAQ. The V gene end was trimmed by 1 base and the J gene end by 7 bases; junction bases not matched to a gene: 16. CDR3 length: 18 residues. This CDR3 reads CASSLGRPGLIPANEQFF. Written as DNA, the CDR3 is TGTGCCAGCAGCTTAGGGAGACCGGGACTAATCCCTGCGAATGAGCAGTTCTTC.

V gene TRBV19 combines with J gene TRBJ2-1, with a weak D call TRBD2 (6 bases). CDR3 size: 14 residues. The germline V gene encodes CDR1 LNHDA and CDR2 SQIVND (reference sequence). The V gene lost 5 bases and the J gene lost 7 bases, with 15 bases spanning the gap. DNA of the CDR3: TGTGCCAGTAGTTTCGGGGGAATGGGGAATGAGCAGTTCTTC. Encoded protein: CASSFGGMGNEQFF. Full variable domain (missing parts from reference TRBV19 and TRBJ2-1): DGGITQSPKYLFRKEGQNVTLSCEQNLNHDAMYWYRQDPGQGLRLIYYSQIVNDFQKGDIAEGYSVSREKKESFPLTVTSAQKNPTAFYLCASSFGGMGNEQFFGPGTRLTVL.

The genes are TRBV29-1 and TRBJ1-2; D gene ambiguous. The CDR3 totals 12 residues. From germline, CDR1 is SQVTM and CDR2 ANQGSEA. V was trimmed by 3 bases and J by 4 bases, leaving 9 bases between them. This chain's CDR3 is CSVDLQFYGYTF. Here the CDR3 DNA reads TGCAGCGTTGACCTACAGTTCTATGGCTACACCTTC.

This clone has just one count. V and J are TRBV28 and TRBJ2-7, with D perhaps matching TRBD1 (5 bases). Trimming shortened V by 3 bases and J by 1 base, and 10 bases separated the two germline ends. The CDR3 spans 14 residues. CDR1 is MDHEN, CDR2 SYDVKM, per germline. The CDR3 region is CASSFVGVSYEQYF. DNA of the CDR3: TGTGCCAGCAGTTTCGTAGGGGTGTCCTACGAGCAGTACTTC.

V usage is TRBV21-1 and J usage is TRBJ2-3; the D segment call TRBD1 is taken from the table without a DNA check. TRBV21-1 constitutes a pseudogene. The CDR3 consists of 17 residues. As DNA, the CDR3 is TGTGCCAGCAGCAACCCCCAGGGGGCCCACGTACCAGATACGCAGTATTTT. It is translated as CASSNPQGAHVPDTQYF.

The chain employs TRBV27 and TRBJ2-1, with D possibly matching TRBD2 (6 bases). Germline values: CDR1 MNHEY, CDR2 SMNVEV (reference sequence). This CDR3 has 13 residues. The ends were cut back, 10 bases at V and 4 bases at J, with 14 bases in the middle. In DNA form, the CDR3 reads TGTGCCATTACCAGGGACTTGTACAATGAGCAGTTCTTC. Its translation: CAITRDLYNEQFF.

CDR3 sequence (DNA): TGTGCCAGCAGCTTACGAGGTCGTGAAGAGACCCAGTACTTC. Encoded protein: CASSLRGREETQYF. The chain recombines TRBV5-4 with TRBJ2-5, with D unresolved. Germline CDR1 SGHNT, CDR2 YYREEE (reference sequence). The CDR3 runs to 14 residues. V lost 2 bases and J 3 bases, leaving 11 bases between the germline ends.

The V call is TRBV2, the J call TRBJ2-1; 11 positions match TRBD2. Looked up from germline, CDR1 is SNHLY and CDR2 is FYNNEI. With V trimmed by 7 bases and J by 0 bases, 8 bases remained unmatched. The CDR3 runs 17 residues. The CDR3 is CASKGTSGALSYNEQFF. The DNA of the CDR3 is TGTGCCAGCAAGGGGACTAGCGGAGCGCTCTCCTACAATGAGCAGTTCTTC. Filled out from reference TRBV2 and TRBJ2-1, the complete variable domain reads EPEVTQTPSHQVTQMGQEVILRCVPISNHLYFYWYRQILGQKVEFLVSFYNNEISEKSEIFDDQFSVERPDGSNFTLKIRSTKLEDSAMYFCASKGTSGALSYNEQFFGPGTRLTVL.

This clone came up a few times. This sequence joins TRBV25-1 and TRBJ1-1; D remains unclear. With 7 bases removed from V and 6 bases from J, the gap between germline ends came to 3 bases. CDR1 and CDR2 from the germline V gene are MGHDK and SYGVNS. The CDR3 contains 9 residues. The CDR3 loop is CASNSEAFF. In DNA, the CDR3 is TGTGCCAGCAACTCTGAAGCTTTCTTT.

The DNA of the CDR3 is TGCGCCAGCAGCGCATGGGGACAGTTCTACGAGCAGTACTTC. As protein: CASSAWGQFYEQYF. The genes are TRBV5-1 and TRBJ2-7; 7 bases line up with TRBD1. This CDR3 spans 14 amino acids. The germline CDR1 and CDR2 sequences are SGHRS and YFSETQ. V lost 4 bases to trimming and J lost 3 bases; unmatched junction nucleotides: 7.

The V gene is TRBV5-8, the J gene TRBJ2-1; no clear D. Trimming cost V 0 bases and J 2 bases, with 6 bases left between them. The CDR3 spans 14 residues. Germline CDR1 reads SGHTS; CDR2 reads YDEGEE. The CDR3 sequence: CASSLERAYNEQFF. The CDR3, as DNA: TGTGCCAGCAGCTTGGAAAGGGCCTACAATGAGCAGTTCTTC.

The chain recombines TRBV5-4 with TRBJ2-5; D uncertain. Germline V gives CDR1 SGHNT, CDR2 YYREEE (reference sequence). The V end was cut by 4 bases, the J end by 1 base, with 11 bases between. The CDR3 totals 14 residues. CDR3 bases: TGTGCCAGCAGCCGCTCAGGCTTCCAAGAGACCCAGTACTTC. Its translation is CASSRSGFQETQYF.

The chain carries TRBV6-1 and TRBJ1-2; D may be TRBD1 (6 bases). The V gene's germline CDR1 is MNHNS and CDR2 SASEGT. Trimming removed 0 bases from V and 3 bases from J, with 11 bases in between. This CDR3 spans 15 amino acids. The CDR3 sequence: CASSEAGKGDYGYTF. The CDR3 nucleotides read TGTGCCAGCAGTGAAGCGGGGAAGGGGGACTATGGCTACACCTTC.